This T cell receptor (beta chain) originates from a study of blood T cells in healthy people across ages. V was trimmed by 1 base and J by 6 bases, leaving 16 bases between them. Germline CDR1 is DFQATT and CDR2 is SNEGSKA (reference sequence). There are 14 residues in the CDR3. Regarding this clonotype: A much more abundant neighbour one base away suggests this may be a read error.

A sample-barcoded 5' primer and a J-beta primer mix were used in a second PCR of roughly 6 to 12 cycles. Each CDR3 protein is one row after TCRdb ran MiXCR on the 5' RACE reads. The data show 700,000 to 1,000,000 distinct CDR3 sequences, around 43% seen once. The sample taken for sequencing was blood. J is TRBJ2-7 and V is TRBV20-1; the D gene is possibly TRBD2 (5 bases). This clonotype originated in a man aged 55 to 70 in good health. This CDR3 reads CSARVRFLDSEQYF. The DNA of the CDR3 is TGCAGTGCTAGAGTCCGTTTCTTGGACTCCGAGCAGTACTTC.